Listed here are 8 T cell receptor beta chains from one sample, sequenced in a study of cytomegalovirus exposure and HLA in healthy donors. Researchers ran the PCR with 60 Vbeta and 13 Jbeta primers. The repertoire was sequenced with immunoSEQ multiplex PCR; TCRdb's copy has only in-frame clones and lacks some. This table holds tens of thousands of clones. The source material was PBMCs. These receptors all come from a middle-aged woman in good health and CMV-seropositive.

The J gene is TRBJ2-1, the V gene TRBV6-1; TRBD1 agrees at 12 bases. V shed 3 bases and J 8 bases; nucleotides not matched to a gene: 2. This CDR3 has 14 residues. CDR1 and CDR2 from the germline V gene are MNHNS and SASEGT. The CDR3 spells CASSDGTGGHEQFF. CDR3 in DNA: TGTGCCAGCAGTGACGGGACAGGGGGCCATGAGCAGTTCTTC.

V is TRBV27 and J is TRBJ2-7, with D perhaps matching TRBD2 (5 bases). The CDR3 has 13 amino acids. Trimming pared 2 bases from V and 2 bases from J, leaving 7 bases between. Germline lookup yields CDR1 MNHEY and CDR2 SMNVEV (reference sequence). The CDR3 protein is CASSLGRAYEQYF. The CDR3 nucleotides are TGTGCCAGCAGTTTAGGGCGGGCCTACGAGCAGTACTTC.

The chain recombines TRBV5-1 with TRBJ2-2; maybe TRBD1 (6 bases). Trimming took 4 bases from V and 4 from J, leaving 20 bases between them. This CDR3 contains 17 residues. Germline V gene lookup returns CDR1 SGHRS and CDR2 YFSETQ. The chain's CDR3 is CASSRLSIGGVTGELFF. The CDR3 DNA is TGCGCCAGCAGCCGGCTCTCGATAGGGGGAGTCACCGGGGAGCTGTTTTTT.

This sequence joins TRBV10-3 and TRBJ2-1; D perhaps matches TRBD2 (6 bases). The CDR3 is 15 residues long. Germline lookup yields CDR1 ENHRY and CDR2 SYGVKD. Trimming took 4 bases from V and 10 from J, leaving 20 bases between them. For the CDR3, the DNA is TGTGCCATCAGTGGTTCGGGACTCCTGGGACCCGAGCAGTTCTTC. Amino acids: CAISGSGLLGPEQFF.

The V and J genes are TRBV5-1 and TRBJ2-5, with D maybe TRBD1 (6 bases). CDR3 length: 15 amino acids. CDR1 SGHRS and CDR2 YFSETQ come from the germline V gene. The V gene lost 4 bases and the J gene lost 5 bases, with 18 bases spanning the gap. CDR3 region: CASSGLGQGWETQYF. CDR3 nucleotides: TGCGCCAGCAGCGGCTTGGGGCAGGGGTGGGAGACCCAGTACTTC.

J is TRBJ1-2 and V is TRBV28, with D uncertain. V was shortened by 8 bases and J by 8 bases, with 21 bases between the two germline ends. Germline CDR1 and CDR2: MDHEN and SYDVKM. This CDR3 has 14 amino acids. The CDR3 DNA reads as TGTGCCAGCTCCGTCCTCAAATTTAACACAGGCTACACCTTC. Its protein is CASSVLKFNTGYTF.

The chain combines TRBV4-1 with TRBJ2-7, with 8 bases matching TRBD2. The germline V gene encodes CDR1 MGHRA and CDR2 YSYEKL. The CDR3 sequence is 16 residues long. With 4 bases clipped from V and 6 bases from J, the junction kept 14 bases outside the gene matches. CDR3 residues: CASSPMRLAGSLEQYF. CDR3 DNA sequence: TGCGCCAGCAGCCCCATGCGGCTAGCGGGCTCCCTCGAGCAGTACTTC.

Written as DNA, the CDR3 is TGTGCCTGGGCGGGGGACACTGAAGCTTTCTTT. Protein product: CAWAGDTEAFF. The V gene is TRBV30, the J gene TRBJ1-1; D is perhaps TRBD1 (5 bases). V was shortened by 5 bases and J by 3 bases, with 7 bases between the two germline ends. The germline V gene has CDR1 GTSNPN and CDR2 SVGIG (reference sequence). This CDR3 spans 11 amino acids.